This is a list of T cell receptor beta chains from one sample in a study of post-analysis software for immune sequencing data. TCRdb recomputed calls from the PCR reads with MiXCR, one row per CDR3 protein. The sample contains 450,000 or so distinct CDR3 sequences, roughly 45% of which appear only once. Sequencing was performed on blood. The receptors were sampled from a girl between 5 and 17 years old with multiple sclerosis. Each CDR3 is given with its conserved first and last residue. A D gene is named only where the DNA matches it firmly. The listing skips clone size in some rows; elsewhere it reads once, few, many or a size class.

v_call	d_call	j_call	clone_size	cdr3_nt	cdr3_aa
TRBV14	.	TRBJ2-3	few	TGTGCCAGCAGCCAAGCGGCCAGCCAGCAGTATTTT	CASSQAASQQYF
TRBV29-1	.	TRBJ1-1	few	TGCAGCTACCAGCCTTCCAACACTGAAGCTTTCTTT	CSYQPSNTEAFF
TRBV5-1	.	TRBJ1-2	.	TGCGCCAGCAGATTCGACGGTAGATATGGCTACACCTTC	CASRFDGRYGYTF
TRBV7-8	.	TRBJ2-1	many	TGTGCCAGCACCCCCAGTCTAGACCTCCAGTTCTTC	CASTPSLDLQFF
TRBV20-1	.	TRBJ2-5	few	TGCAGTGCTAATCCCTACAGGGACTGGGTAAGAGAGACCCAGTACTTC	CSANPYRDWVRETQYF
TRBV20-1	.	TRBJ2-7	.	TGCAGTGCTAGAGTCCAGAGCTCCTACGAGCAGTACTTC	CSARVQSSYEQYF
TRBV12-3/TRBV12-4	.	TRBJ1-5	.	TGTGCCAGCAGTTTAGAAGGGAGGCGCAATCAGCCCCAGCATTTT	CASSLEGRRNQPQHF
TRBV4-2	.	TRBJ2-3	.	TGTGCCAGCAGCCCCTACGTGGCAGATACGCAGTATTTT	CASSPYVADTQYF
TRBV10-3	.	TRBJ2-7	.	TGTGCCATCAGTCCCCAGCGGGCCTCCCCGTACAATGAGCGGTACTTC	CAISPQRASPYNERYF
TRBV7-2	TRBD2	TRBJ2-7	.	TGTGCCAGCAGCTTAGTGGGCGGGAGGGGGTCCTACGAGCAGTACTTC	CASSLVGGRGSYEQYF
TRBV24-1	TRBD2	TRBJ2-5	few	TGTGCCACCAGTGATTCCGGGACTAGCGGACAAGAGACCCAGTACTTC	CATSDSGTSGQETQYF
TRBV7-9	TRBD1	TRBJ2-4	.	TGTGCCAGCGGCGGGACAGGGGTGTCTCTAGCCAAAAACATTCAGTACTTC	CASGGTGVSLAKNIQYF
TRBV20-1	TRBD1	TRBJ2-1	.	TGCAGTGTTAGCCCCGGGACAGGGTTCGACAATGAGCAGTTCTTC	CSVSPGTGFDNEQFF
TRBV6-5	.	TRBJ2-7	.	TGTGCCAGCAGTTCCCGGGACCGAAGAAGGACCTACGAGCAGTACTTC	CASSSRDRRRTYEQYF
TRBV27	.	TRBJ2-5	few	TGTGCCAGCAGTTTATGGGCAGGGCCCAAAGTGGAGACCCAGTACTTC	CASSLWAGPKVETQYF
TRBV9	.	TRBJ1-2	.	TGTGCCAGCAGCGTAGTGGGGGGGAGTTTCAACTATGGCTACACCTTC	CASSVVGGSFNYGYTF
TRBV20-1	.	TRBJ2-7	once	TGCAGTGCCGCCCCCGAGGGCCCGTCCTACGAGCAGTACTTC	CSAAPEGPSYEQYF
TRBV20-1	.	TRBJ1-4	.	TGCAGTGCTAGCCCTCAAGTAACTAATGAAAAACTGTTTTTT	CSASPQVTNEKLFF
TRBV28	.	TRBJ2-1	.	TGTGCCAGCAGACAAGGCAGGAACAATGAGCAGTTCTTC	CASRQGRNNEQFF
TRBV7-2	.	TRBJ1-2	.	TGTGCCAGCAGCTCACCACGGATCACTGGCTACACCTTC	CASSSPRITGYTF
TRBV29-1	.	TRBJ1-2	few	TGCAGCGTTGAGAGTCGACAGAAGGATGGCTATGGCTACACCTTC	CSVESRQKDGYGYTF
TRBV6-5	.	TRBJ2-7	.	TGTGCCACCGGAGTCGACGAGCAGTACTTC	CATGVDEQYF
TRBV29-1	TRBD1	TRBJ1-2	few	TGCAGCGTTGAAGTTATACCGGGACAGGGGTATGGCTACACCTTC	CSVEVIPGQGYGYTF
TRBV6-2/TRBV6-3	TRBD2	TRBJ2-1	.	TGTGCCAGCAGCCCGTTGCTAGCGGCCTACAATGAGCAGTTCTTC	CASSPLLAAYNEQFF